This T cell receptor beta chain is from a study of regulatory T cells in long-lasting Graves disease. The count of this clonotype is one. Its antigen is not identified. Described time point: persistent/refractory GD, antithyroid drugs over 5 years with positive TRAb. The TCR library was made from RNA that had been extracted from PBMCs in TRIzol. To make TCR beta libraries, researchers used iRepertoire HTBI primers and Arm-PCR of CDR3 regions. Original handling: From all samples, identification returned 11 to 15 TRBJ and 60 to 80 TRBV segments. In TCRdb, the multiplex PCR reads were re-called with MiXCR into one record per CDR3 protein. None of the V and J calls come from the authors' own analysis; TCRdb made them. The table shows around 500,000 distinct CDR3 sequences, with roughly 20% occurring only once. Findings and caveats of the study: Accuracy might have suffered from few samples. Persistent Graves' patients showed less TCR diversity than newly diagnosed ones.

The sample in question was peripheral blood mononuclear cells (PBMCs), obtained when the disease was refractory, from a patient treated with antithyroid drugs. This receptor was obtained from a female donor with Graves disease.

The CDR3 DNA reads as TGTGCCAGCTCCCGGGGGGTGGACTCCTCCTACGAGCAGTACTTC. Amino acid sequence: CASSRGVDSSYEQYF. The chain couples TRBV18 to TRBJ2-7; 7 positions agree with TRBD2. Trimming removed 6 bases from V and 0 bases from J; junction bases left unmatched: 8. Germline CDR1 reads KGHSH; CDR2 reads LQKENI. This CDR3 region has 15 residues.